The clone carrying this T cell receptor beta chain was found many times. Antigen: not known. Investigators excluded patients with uncontrolled infection, other autoimmune disease, pregnancy or lactation. PBMCs were sourced from roughly 9.3 ml fresh peripheral blood. The investigators amplified TCR beta CDR3 regions from RNA transcripts. TCR CDR3 regions were first amplified by RT-PCR with HTBI primers. A single record per CDR3 protein comes from TCRdb applying MiXCR to the multiplex PCR reads. The profile shows about 380,000 distinct CDR3 sequences, 14% of them singletons. These data are taken from a study of T cells in Graves' hyperthyroidism and ophthalmopathy. Study information: Pretreatment peripheral blood was obtained at initial diagnosis. Study-wide results and limits: A model of 13 V-J features distinguished ophthalmopathy from stable hyperthyroidism.

The origin of this receptor is a woman between 25 and 40 years old with Graves' ophthalmopathy. Sequences were obtained from blood.

CDR3 DNA: TGTGCCAGCACAAAGGGAGGGGGGGGTCAGCCCCAGCATTTT. It encodes CASTKGGGGQPQHF. V gene TRBV28 combines with J gene TRBJ1-5; possibly TRBD1 for D (6 bases). The CDR3 spans 14 residues. Trimming cost V 7 bases and J 6 bases, with 16 bases left between them. Per the germline V gene, CDR1 is MDHEN and CDR2 is SYDVKM.